Below are 19 T cell receptor beta chains sequenced from a single sample in a study of vaccination and CD4 T cells after COVID-19. An Oncomine TCR Beta short-read assay was used to sequence the DNA from cultured CD4+ T cells. TCRdb itself ran the PCR reads through MiXCR, one entry per CDR3 protein. This table has approximately 15,000 distinct CDR3 sequences, around 80% appearing once. The sample's treatment: roughly 10-day PBMC culture with coronavirus spike peptide pools or control peptides (ViraFEST assay). No antigen has been assigned to these receptors. Material for sequencing was CD4+ T cells from blood, cultured in vitro. These receptors were taken from a human donor who had recovered from COVID-19.

The rearrangement joins TRBV7-9 to TRBJ1-5, with D tentatively TRBD1 (5 bases). Germline V lookup: CDR1 SEHNR, CDR2 FQNEAQ (reference sequence). Trimming stripped 2 bases from V and 7 bases from J, with 9 bases between. The CDR3 runs 13 residues. CDR3 DNA: TGTGCCAGCAGCTTAATGGGGGACCAGCCCCAGCATTTT. It codes for CASSLMGDQPQHF.

There are a few counts of this clonotype. This chain links TRBV2 with TRBJ1-5; D unresolved. The CDR3 is made up of 15 amino acids. Germline-derived CDR1 and CDR2 are SNHLY and FYNNEI. With 3 bases removed from V and 0 bases from J, the gap between germline ends came to 9 bases. The CDR3 loop reads CASSEVTYSNQPQHF. The CDR3 DNA follows: TGTGCCAGCAGTGAGGTGACATATAGCAATCAGCCCCAGCATTTT.

The chain links TRBV6-5 to TRBJ2-5, with 9 bases identical to TRBD2. CDR3 size: 15 residues. Per the germline V gene, CDR1 is MNHEY and CDR2 is SVGAGI. The J segment lost 4 bases and the V segment lost 4 bases, leaving 7 bases of the junction unmatched. CDR3 DNA sequence: TGTGCCAGCAGTTCCATGGCGGGAGGGGGAGAGACCCAGTACTTC. Translation: CASSSMAGGGETQYF.

V gene TRBV6-1 combines with J gene TRBJ2-1; D remains unclear. CDR1 MNHNS and CDR2 SASEGT come from the germline V gene. The CDR3 extends over 14 amino acids. V was trimmed by 11 bases and J by 7 bases, leaving 21 bases between them. As DNA, the CDR3 is TGTGCCCTCACCCGGCCAACGAGTGAGAATGAGCAGTTCTTC. Translated: CALTRPTSENEQFF.

The J gene is TRBJ1-2, the V gene TRBV25-1; TRBD1 might be the D (5 bases). Trimming left V 6 bases short and J 2 bases short, with 13 bases between. Germline CDR1 reads MGHDK; CDR2 reads SYGVNS. The CDR3 is 14 amino acids. CDR3 sequence: CASSAVWGNYGYTF. CDR3 bases: TGTGCCAGCAGCGCCGTCTGGGGCAACTATGGCTACACCTTC.

The chain couples TRBV7-8 to TRBJ1-2; D is unresolved. CDR1 and CDR2 (germline): SGHVS, FQNEAQ. This CDR3 has 13 residues. V was clipped by 1 base and J by 4 bases, with 7 bases between them. The CDR3 protein is CASSLGGTYGYTF. CDR3 bases: TGTGCCAGCAGCTTAGGTGGCACCTATGGCTACACCTTC. The full variable domain, its missing parts supplied by reference TRBV7-8 and TRBJ1-2, is GAGVSQSPRYKVAKRGQDVALRCDPISGHVSLFWYQQALGQGPEFLTYFQNEAQLDKSGLPSDRFFAERPEGSVSTLKIQRTQQEDSAVYLCASSLGGTYGYTFGSGTRLTVV.

About this clonotype itself: A junction boundary mismatches the germline segment, possibly from a read error. The chain couples TRBV20-1 to TRBJ2-5; D uncertain. The CDR3 is 12 amino acids. Per germline, CDR1 DFQATT and CDR2 SNEGSKA (reference sequence). The CDR3 is CSARRNQETQYF. CDR3 nucleotides: TGCAGTGCTAGACGGAACCAAGAGACTCAGTACTTC.

The chain carries TRBV20-1 and TRBJ2-2; maybe TRBD2 (6 bases). The CDR3 has 15 amino acids. Trimming took 1 base from V and 1 from J, leaving 10 bases between them. The germline V gene encodes CDR1 DFQATT and CDR2 SNEGSKA (reference sequence). DNA of the CDR3: TGCAGTGCTAGAGTCGGGGACTGGAACACCGGGGAGCTGTTTTTT. Its protein product is CSARVGDWNTGELFF.

The chain joins TRBV20-1 to TRBJ1-1, with TRBD1 matching over 7 bases. The V segment lost 0 bases and the J segment 4 bases; nucleotides outside the gene matches: 8. Per the germline V gene, CDR1 is DFQATT and CDR2 is SNEGSKA (reference sequence). CDR3 length: 15 amino acids. Here the CDR3 DNA reads TGCAGTGCTAGAGACCTAGGAGGGGGCCGCACTGAAGCTTTCTTT. This translates into CSARDLGGGRTEAFF.

The rearrangement uses TRBV20-1 and TRBJ2-7, with D tentatively TRBD2 (6 bases). V lost 6 bases and J 1 base, leaving 19 bases between the germline ends. Germline CDR1 DFQATT, CDR2 SNEGSKA (reference sequence). There are 15 residues in the CDR3. CDR3: CSAPDLSGFSYEQYF. CDR3 coding DNA: TGCAGTGCCCCGGACCTAAGCGGGTTTTCCTACGAGCAGTACTTC.

The chain combines TRBV28 with TRBJ1-1, with D uncertain. The CDR3 extends over 15 amino acids. Trimming removed 6 bases from V and 1 base from J, with 15 bases in between. From germline, CDR1 is MDHEN and CDR2 SYDVKM. CDR3 nucleotide sequence: TGTGCCAGCAGCCCCCCGGGGAAGGGGAACACTGAAGCTTTCTTT. Translating gives CASSPPGKGNTEAFF.

The genes are TRBV6-4 and TRBJ2-1; possibly TRBD2 for D (5 bases). Germline CDR1 and CDR2: MRHNA and SNTAGT. V gave up 3 bases and J gave up 3 bases, with 12 bases separating them. The CDR3 is made up of 15 amino acids. This CDR3 reads CASSDLSGGYNEQFF. In DNA form, the CDR3 reads TGTGCCAGCAGTGATCTGAGCGGAGGCTACAATGAGCAGTTCTTC.

The gene calls are TRBV19 and TRBJ2-2; 7 bases line up with TRBD2. From germline, CDR1 is LNHDA and CDR2 SQIVND (reference sequence). The V segment lost 3 bases and the J segment 7 bases; nucleotides outside the gene matches: 17. CDR3 size: 18 residues. The CDR3 DNA reads TGTGCCAGTAGTATTCGGTCAGGAGCGGGACCCGCAGGCGGGGAGCTGTTTTTT. As protein: CASSIRSGAGPAGGELFF.

The rearrangement joins TRBV15 to TRBJ2-3; 10 nucleotides match TRBD2. The CDR3 covers 18 residues. Germline CDR1 reads LNHNV; CDR2 reads YYDKDF (reference sequence). The V gene end was trimmed by 2 bases and the J gene end by 1 base; junction bases not matched to a gene: 9. As DNA, the CDR3 is TGTGCCACCAGCAGACGATTCTCCACTAGCGGGGGCACAGATACGCAGTATTTT. Translating gives CATSRRFSTSGGTDTQYF.

This sequence joins TRBV29-1 and TRBJ2-5; 7 bases map to TRBD1. Germline CDR1 is SQVTM and CDR2 is ANQGSEA. The CDR3 covers 12 residues. V trimming: 7 bases; J trimming: 5 bases; junction bases outside the gene matches: 7. The CDR3: CSAGPRGETQYF. CDR3 bases: TGCAGCGCCGGACCCAGGGGGGAGACCCAGTACTTC.

As for this clonotype: A far larger clone is off by one base, so a read error is likely. The chain couples TRBV7-2 to TRBJ2-7; D is uncertain. The J call may be wrong; the DNA end is better matched by TRBJ2-5. The CDR3 loop spans 13 amino acids. Per the germline V gene, CDR1 is SGHTA and CDR2 is FQGNSA. The CDR3 DNA reads TGTGCCAGCACCTCTTACTCCCAAGAGACCCAGTACTTC. It translates to CASTSYSQETQYF.

Here the CDR3 DNA reads TGCAGTGCTCCAGGGACAGGCGTTAGGGTTAACACTGAAGCTTTCTTT. Amino acid sequence: CSAPGTGVRVNTEAFF. This chain uses TRBV20-1 with TRBJ1-1; 8 bases are shared with TRBD1. The CDR3 length is 16 residues. The junction had 13 bases not matched to a gene; V was cut back by 5 bases and J by 2 bases. Germline values: CDR1 DFQATT, CDR2 SNEGSKA (reference sequence).

This chain uses TRBV7-2 with TRBJ2-7; 9 bases are a match to TRBD2. The CDR3 has 19 amino acids. Germline V lookup: CDR1 SGHTA, CDR2 FQGNSA. V gave up 2 bases and J gave up 2 bases; unmatched junction bases: 16. The CDR3 DNA reads TGTGCCAGCAGCTTATCCGGAGGCGGCCAACTAGCGGGCACCTACGAGCAGTACTTC. Amino acid sequence: CASSLSGGGQLAGTYEQYF.

V usage is TRBV20-1 and J usage is TRBJ2-7; D possibly corresponds to TRBD1 (5 bases). V was cut by 7 bases and J by 11 bases, with 24 bases left in between. Germline CDR1 is DFQATT and CDR2 is SNEGSKA (reference sequence). This CDR3 has 13 amino acids. The CDR3 is CSVERGRITPEYF. The CDR3 nucleotides are TGCAGTGTAGAAAGGGGCCGGATTACTCCCGAGTACTTC.